One sample yielded the 13 T cell receptor beta chains listed below, sequenced in a study of response to subunit inactivated influenza vaccine. TCRdb used MiXCR to reprocess the RT-PCR reads, holding one entry per CDR3 protein. The sample lists about 780,000 distinct CDR3 sequences, about a fifth occurring once. This specimen was PBMCs from blood, taken roughly 5 days after vaccination. The source is a man aged 50 to 60 who received an inactivated influenza vaccine.

This clonotype appeared a few times. CDR3 residues: CASSRRGNANEQFF. The CDR3 region has the DNA TGTGCCAGCAGTAGAAGGGGAAATGCTAATGAGCAGTTCTTC. This rearrangement joins TRBV27 to TRBJ2-1, with D possibly matching TRBD1 (5 bases). The germline V and J ends were trimmed by 5 bases and 7 bases, with 15 bases remaining between them. The V gene's germline CDR1 is MNHEY and CDR2 SMNVEV (reference sequence). CDR3 length: 14 amino acids.

This clonotype was observed a few times. The chain employs TRBV7-9 and TRBJ2-1; D tentatively reads TRBD1 or TRBD2 (6 bases each). Germline CDR1 SEHNR, CDR2 FQNEAQ (reference sequence). This CDR3 comprises 14 residues. Trimming shortened V by 6 bases and J by 6 bases, and 15 bases separated the two germline ends. Here the CDR3 reads CASRTGGHPNEQFF. For the CDR3, the DNA is TGTGCCAGCAGAACCGGGGGCCACCCCAATGAGCAGTTCTTC.

This clonotype was counted only a few times. This rearrangement joins TRBV20-1 to TRBJ2-7; possible D gene TRBD2, 5 bases. Trimming left V 0 bases short and J 5 bases short, with 11 bases between. The CDR3 has 13 residues. In germline, CDR1 is DFQATT, CDR2 SNEGSKA (reference sequence). CDR3 DNA: TGCAGTGCTAGAGAGACGGCGAGGGACGAGCAGTACTTC. Protein product: CSARETARDEQYF.

The table lists this clonotype with a few counts. This chain joins TRBV12-3 or TRBV12-4 and TRBJ1-1, with a possible D match to TRBD1 (5 bases). The CDR3 is 14 residues long. With 6 bases removed from V and 0 bases from J, the gap between germline ends came to 11 bases. The CDR3 here is CASSSGGVNTEAFF. The CDR3 DNA sequence: TGTGCCAGCAGCAGCGGGGGGGTGAACACTGAAGCTTTCTTT.

The J gene is TRBJ2-1, the V gene TRBV20-1; TRBD2 matches 11 bases. The CDR3 extends over 17 amino acids. CDR1 and CDR2 from the germline V gene are DFQATT and SNEGSKA (reference sequence). Trimming cost V 5 bases and J 6 bases; bases outside gene matches: 15. DNA for the CDR3: TGCAGTGCTGGTCCCCAGGGTAGCGGGAGGGTGGGCAATGAGCAGTTCTTC. This translates into CSAGPQGSGRVGNEQFF.

This clonotype has just a few counts. CDR3 amino acids: CASSYRGGSEQYF. CDR3 DNA sequence: TGTGCCAGCAGTTACCGGGGGGGCTCCGAGCAGTACTTC. The V call is TRBV6-2 or TRBV6-3, the J call TRBJ2-7; 8 bases match TRBD2. V lost 2 bases to trimming and J lost 6 bases; unmatched junction nucleotides: 3. Germline CDR1 is MNHEY and CDR2 is SVGEGT. The CDR3 covers 13 residues.

This clonotype came up a few times. The CDR3 loop reads CASSQGAGGPKGSRGYTF. CDR3 in DNA: TGCGCCAGCAGCCAAGGAGCAGGCGGCCCGAAAGGATCAAGGGGCTACACCTTC. The chain recombines TRBV4-3 with TRBJ1-2; D remains unclear. The length of the CDR3 is 18 residues. In germline, CDR1 is LGHNA, CDR2 YSLEER. V was cut by 1 base and J by 8 bases, with 26 bases left in between.

The CDR3 sequence: CASGRGRINEQYF. The CDR3 nucleotides read TGCGCCAGCGGCCGCGGGAGGATCAACGAGCAGTACTTC. V is TRBV5-1 and J is TRBJ2-7; 8 positions agree with TRBD2. CDR3 size: 13 residues. Germline CDR1 is SGHRS and CDR2 is YFSETQ. After removal of 7 bases from V and 5 bases from J, the junction contained 8 bases not matched to a gene.

V usage is TRBV10-3 and J usage is TRBJ2-1; 7 nucleotides line up with TRBD2. Germline trimming cut 11 bases from V and 9 bases from J; bases unmatched to any gene: 7. This CDR3 contains 11 residues. The germline gives CDR1 ENHRY, CDR2 SYGVKD. CDR3 in DNA: TGTGCCGCCGCGGGAGAGGGTGAGCAGTTCTTC. Translated, it gives CAAAGEGEQFF.

The gene calls are TRBV21-1 and TRBJ2-5; TRBD1 is taken as the D call from the table, unchecked against the DNA. TRBV21-1 is described as a pseudogene. The CDR3 is 17 residues long. The DNA of the CDR3 is TGTGCCAGCAGCAAAGAGGTCCCAGGGGTGTTCGAAGAGACCCAGTACTTC. This encodes CASSKEVPGVFEETQYF.

This clonotype was observed a few times. The chain couples TRBV7-2 to TRBJ2-3; D is unclear. CDR3 length equals 15 residues. Germline loops: CDR1 SGHTA, CDR2 FQGNSA. The germline V and J ends were trimmed by 5 bases and 0 bases, with 12 bases remaining between them. The chain's CDR3 is CASSLSPTSTDTQYF. The CDR3 coding sequence is TGTGCCAGCAGCCTGTCGCCTACTAGCACAGATACGCAGTATTTT.

The CDR3, as DNA: TGTGCCACCGCGAGGGGTATGAACACCATATATTTT. Protein: CATARGMNTIYF. J is TRBJ1-3 and V is TRBV4-2; D possibly corresponds to TRBD1 (5 bases). The CDR3 has 12 residues. V lost 10 bases, J lost 7 bases, and 14 bases lay in between. Germline V gene data show CDR1 as LGHNA and CDR2 as YNFKEQ.

This clonotype was counted between two and nine times. The chain uses TRBV4-2 and TRBJ1-6, with 8 bases lining up with TRBD1. The CDR3 extends over 19 amino acids. CDR1 is LGHNA, CDR2 YNFKEQ, per germline. V was pared by 1 base and J by 3 bases, with 11 bases of the junction left unmatched. The CDR3 bases are TGTGCCAGCAGCCAAGGGTGGAGTCGAGGACAGGGCTATAATTCACCCCTCCACTTT. Encoded protein: CASSQGWSRGQGYNSPLHF.